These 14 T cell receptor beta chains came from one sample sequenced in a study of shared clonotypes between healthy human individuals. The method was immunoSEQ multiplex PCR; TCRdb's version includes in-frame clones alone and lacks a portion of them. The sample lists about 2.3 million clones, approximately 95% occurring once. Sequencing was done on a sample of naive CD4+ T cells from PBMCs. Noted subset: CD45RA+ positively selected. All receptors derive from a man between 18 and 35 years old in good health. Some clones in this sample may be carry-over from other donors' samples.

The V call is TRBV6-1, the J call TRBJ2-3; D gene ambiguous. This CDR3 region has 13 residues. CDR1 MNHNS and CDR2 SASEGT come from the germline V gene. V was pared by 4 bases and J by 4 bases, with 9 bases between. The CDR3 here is CASSVNYPDTQYF. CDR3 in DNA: TGTGCCAGCAGTGTAAACTACCCAGATACGCAGTATTTT.

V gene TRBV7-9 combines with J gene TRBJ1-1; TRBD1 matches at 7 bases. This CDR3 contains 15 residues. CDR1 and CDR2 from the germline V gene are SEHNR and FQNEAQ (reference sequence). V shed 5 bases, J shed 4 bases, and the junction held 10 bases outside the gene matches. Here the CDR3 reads CASSLNRGGSTEAFF. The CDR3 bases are TGTGCCAGCAGCCTAAACAGGGGAGGGTCCACTGAAGCTTTCTTT.

This CDR3 reads CASSDKVRQRSYNEQFF. The CDR3 DNA reads TGTGCCAGCAGTGACAAGGTTCGACAACGCTCCTACAATGAGCAGTTCTTC. The chain carries TRBV2 and TRBJ2-1, with D unresolved. This CDR3 region has 17 residues. Deletions cut 3 bases from V and 0 bases from J, with 15 bases between. Germline CDR1 and CDR2: SNHLY and FYNNEI.

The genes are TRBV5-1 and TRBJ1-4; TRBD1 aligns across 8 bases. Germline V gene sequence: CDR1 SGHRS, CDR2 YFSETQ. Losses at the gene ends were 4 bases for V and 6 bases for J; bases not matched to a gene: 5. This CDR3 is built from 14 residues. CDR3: CASSRGQDYEKLFF. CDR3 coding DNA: TGCGCCAGCAGCCGGGGACAGGACTATGAAAAACTGTTTTTT. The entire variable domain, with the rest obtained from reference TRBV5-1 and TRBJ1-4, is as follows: KAGVTQTPRYLIKTRGQQVTLSCSPISGHRSVSWYQQTPGQGLQFLFEYFSETQRNKGNFPGRFSGRQFSNSRSEMNVSTLELGDSALYLCASSRGQDYEKLFFGSGTQLSVL.

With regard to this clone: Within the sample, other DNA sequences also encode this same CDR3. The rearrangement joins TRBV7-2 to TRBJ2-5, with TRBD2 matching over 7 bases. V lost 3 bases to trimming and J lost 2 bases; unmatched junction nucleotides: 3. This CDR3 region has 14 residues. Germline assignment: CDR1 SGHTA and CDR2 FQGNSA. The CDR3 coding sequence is TGTGCCAGCAGCTTTCAGCGGGGTCAAGAGACCCAGTACTTC. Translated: CASSFQRGQETQYF. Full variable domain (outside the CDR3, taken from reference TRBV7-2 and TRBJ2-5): GAGVSQSPSNKVTEKGKDVELRCDPISGHTALYWYRQSLGQGLEFLIYFQGNSAPDKSGLPSDRFSAERTGGSVSTLTIQRTQQEDSAVYLCASSFQRGQETQYFGPGTRLLVL.

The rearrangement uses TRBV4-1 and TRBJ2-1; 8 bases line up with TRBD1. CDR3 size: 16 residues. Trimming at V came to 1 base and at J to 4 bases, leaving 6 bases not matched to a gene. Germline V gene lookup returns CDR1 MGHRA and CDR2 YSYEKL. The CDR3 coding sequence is TGCGCCAGCAGCCAAGCAGGACAGGGTGATTACAATGAGCAGTTCTTC. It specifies CASSQAGQGDYNEQFF.

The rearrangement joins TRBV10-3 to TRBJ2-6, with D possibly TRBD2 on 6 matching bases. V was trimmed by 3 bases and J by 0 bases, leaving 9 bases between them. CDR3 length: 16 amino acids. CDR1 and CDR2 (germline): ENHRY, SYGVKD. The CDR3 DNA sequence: TGTGCCATCAGTGAATCGCGGGGCTCTGGGGCCAACGTCCTGACTTTC. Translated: CAISESRGSGANVLTF.

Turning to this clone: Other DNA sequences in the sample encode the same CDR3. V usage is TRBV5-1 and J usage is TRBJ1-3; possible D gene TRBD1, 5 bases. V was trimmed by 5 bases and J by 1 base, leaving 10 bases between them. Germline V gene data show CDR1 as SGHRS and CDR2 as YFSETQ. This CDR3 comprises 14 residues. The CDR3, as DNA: TGCGCCAGCAGTTTAGGGGAATCTGGAAACACCATATATTTT. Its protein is CASSLGESGNTIYF.

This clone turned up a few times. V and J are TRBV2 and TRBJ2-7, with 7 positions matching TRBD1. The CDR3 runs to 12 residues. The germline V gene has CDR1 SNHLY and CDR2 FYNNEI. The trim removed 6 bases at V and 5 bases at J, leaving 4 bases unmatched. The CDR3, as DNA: TGTGCCAGCAGGTACAGGGGCCACGAGCAGTACTTC. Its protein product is CASRYRGHEQYF.

CDR3 residues: CASSPGAKETQYF. The CDR3 DNA follows: TGTGCCAGCTCACCGGGGGCAAAAGAGACCCAGTACTTC. The chain recombines TRBV18 with TRBJ2-5; a possible D gene is TRBD1 (6 bases). Germline CDR1 KGHSH, CDR2 LQKENI. The CDR3 is made up of 13 amino acids. Trimming took off 3 bases at V and 3 bases at J, with 8 bases between the two ends.

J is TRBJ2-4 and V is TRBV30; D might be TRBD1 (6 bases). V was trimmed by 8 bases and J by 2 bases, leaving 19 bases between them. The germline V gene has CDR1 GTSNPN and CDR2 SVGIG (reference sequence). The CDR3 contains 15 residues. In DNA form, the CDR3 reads TGTGCCCGAAGGGAACAGGGCTGGTCCAAAAACATTCAGTACTTC. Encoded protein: CARREQGWSKNIQYF.

CDR3: CASSPPRPQITQYF. In nucleotides, the CDR3 is TGTGCCAGCTCACCCCCAAGGCCCCAGATCACCCAGTACTTC. V and J are TRBV18 and TRBJ2-5; no firm D call. The V end was cut by 3 bases, the J end by 8 bases, with 16 bases between. CDR1 and CDR2 from the germline V gene are KGHSH and LQKENI. The CDR3 consists of 14 residues.

The chain's CDR3 is CASSYSLGGSYEQYF. Here the CDR3 DNA reads TGTGCCAGCAGTTACAGCTTGGGGGGCTCCTACGAGCAGTACTTC. The chain joins TRBV6-5 to TRBJ2-7; possibly TRBD2 for D (6 bases). CDR1 is MNHEY, CDR2 SVGAGI, per germline. CDR3 length equals 15 residues. V shed 2 bases and J shed 0 bases, with 11 bases lying between them.

In DNA, the CDR3 is TGTGCCAGCAGTGACTCCAGGACTAGCGAGCACAATGAGCAGTTCTTC. Its translation: CASSDSRTSEHNEQFF. The rearrangement links TRBV6-4 to TRBJ2-1, with 9 bases aligning to TRBD2. CDR1 is MRHNA and CDR2 is SNTAGT in the germline V gene. The CDR3 loop spans 16 amino acids. The V segment lost 0 bases and the J segment 5 bases; nucleotides outside the gene matches: 5.